Sequencing of this T cell receptor (beta chain) was carried out in a study of human T cells and chemical hapten exposure. TCRdb reprocessed the RACE reads with MiXCR, giving one entry per CDR3 protein. The repertoire holds some 380,000 distinct CDR3 sequences, with nearly 5% as singletons. Stated time point: patch test 1, 2 weeks after DPC sensitization. Treatment denoted: therapeutic diphenylcyclopropenone sensitization with weekly scalp DPC. V shed 6 bases and J shed 0 bases, with 12 bases lying between them. CDR3 size: 14 residues. This clonotype was seen repeatedly, ten times or more. This clonotype was obtained from a woman between 45 and 60 years old with alopecia areata. Some clones in this sample may be carry-over from other donors' samples. The V gene is TRBV12-3 or TRBV12-4, the J gene TRBJ2-7, with D tentatively TRBD1 or TRBD2 (5 bases each). The sequenced sample was whole blood, obtained in connection with sensitization to the hapten diphenylcyclopropenone (DPC). In DNA form, the CDR3 reads TGTGCCAGCAGCCCCTGGGGGAACTCCTACGAGCAGTACTTC. Protein: CASSPWGNSYEQYF.